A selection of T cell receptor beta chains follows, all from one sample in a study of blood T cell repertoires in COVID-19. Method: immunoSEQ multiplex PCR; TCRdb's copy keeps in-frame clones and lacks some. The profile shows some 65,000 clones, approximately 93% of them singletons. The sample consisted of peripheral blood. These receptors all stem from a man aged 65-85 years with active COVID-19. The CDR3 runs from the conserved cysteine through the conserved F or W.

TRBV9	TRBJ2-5	CASSTRSGGVQETQYF
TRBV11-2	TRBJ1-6	CASSYRGGERDSPLHF
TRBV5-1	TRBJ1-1	CASSLGAETFEAFF
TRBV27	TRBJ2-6	CASSPMGGRGANVLTF
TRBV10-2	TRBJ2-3	CASIVLAGGLDTQYF
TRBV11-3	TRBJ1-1	CASSLGGQVMNTEAFF
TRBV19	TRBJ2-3	CASTKPGTRRTDTQYF
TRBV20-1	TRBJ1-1	CSASVQGPTEAFF
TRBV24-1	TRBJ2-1	CATSGTRPGQGFNEQFF
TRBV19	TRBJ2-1	CASSQQGTVDEQFF
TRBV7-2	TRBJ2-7	CASSLVGTGIEQYF
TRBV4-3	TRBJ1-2	CASSPGGYGYTF
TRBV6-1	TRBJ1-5	CASSEAVGGYQPQHF
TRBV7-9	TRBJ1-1	CASSVVGQGNTEAFF
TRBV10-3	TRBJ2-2	CAISPALGLAGAANTGELFF
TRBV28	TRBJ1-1	CASSSWAGRAFF
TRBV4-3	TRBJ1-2	CASSQVEGVGGYTF
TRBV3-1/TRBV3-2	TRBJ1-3	CASSQRTGGEGNTIYF
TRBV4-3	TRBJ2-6	CASSQEGLSGANVLTF
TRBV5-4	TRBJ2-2	CAGHVGGATGELFF
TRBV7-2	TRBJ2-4	CASSFTSGRAKNIQYF
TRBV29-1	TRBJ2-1	CSVGQGGDEQFF
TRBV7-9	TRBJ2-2	CASRPTSGGHGELFF
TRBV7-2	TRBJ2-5	CASSLGGQGARKTQYF
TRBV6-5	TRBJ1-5	CASMRGMGNQPQHF
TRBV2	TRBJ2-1	CASTKNTRNNEQFF
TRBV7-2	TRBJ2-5	CASSLMGGLAGKETQYF
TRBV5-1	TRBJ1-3	CASSLAPIGNTIYF
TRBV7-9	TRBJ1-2	CASSLGQGAWYGYTF